The 11 T cell receptor beta chains presented below share a single source sample, sequenced in a study of blood T cell repertoires in COVID-19. Sequencing used immunoSEQ multiplex PCR; TCRdb keeps in-frame clones, though not all of them. Of about 160,000 clones in the sample, approximately 81% were seen once. Input material: peripheral blood. The receptor set was obtained from a woman of 80 years or more with active or convalescent COVID-19.

V usage is TRBV4-2 and J usage is TRBJ2-3, with 10 bases matching TRBD2. The V gene's germline CDR1 is LGHNA and CDR2 YNFKEQ. The CDR3 sequence is 16 residues long. V trimming: 4 bases; J trimming: 0 bases; junction bases outside the gene matches: 4. DNA of the CDR3: TGTGCCAGCAGCCTTCAACTAGCGGGAAGCACAGATACGCAGTATTTT. Amino acids: CASSLQLAGSTDTQYF.

This clone has a handful of counts. The rearrangement links TRBV3-1 (or the pseudogene TRBV3-2) to TRBJ1-2; D ambiguous. V lost 0 bases, J lost 8 bases, and 13 bases lay in between. Germline V gene data show CDR1 as LGHDT and CDR2 as YNNKEL (reference sequence). This CDR3 is built from 14 residues. CDR3 DNA sequence: TGTGCCAGCAGCCAAGATTCAAGAGGGCGCGGCTACACCTTC. This codes for CASSQDSRGRGYTF.

This clone was seen just once. The sample carries other DNA sequences with the same CDR3. The V call is TRBV7-2, the J call TRBJ1-6, with 8 positions matching TRBD1. The CDR3 has 13 amino acids. Germline CDR1 SGHTA, CDR2 FQGNSA. The J segment lost 8 bases and the V segment lost 6 bases, leaving 3 bases of the junction unmatched. The CDR3 sequence: CASSPQGDSPLHF. DNA of the CDR3: TGTGCCAGCAGTCCACAGGGGGATTCACCCCTCCACTTT.

This clone came up a few times. This chain links TRBV9 with TRBJ2-1; the match to TRBD2 covers 8 bases. This CDR3 contains 15 residues. CDR1 is SGDLS and CDR2 is YYNGEE in the germline V gene. V gave up 2 bases and J gave up 6 bases; unmatched junction bases: 7. CDR3 residues: CASSVAGLGINEQFF. As DNA, the CDR3 is TGTGCCAGCAGCGTCGCGGGACTAGGGATCAATGAGCAGTTCTTC.

The chain links TRBV6-5 to TRBJ2-4; 8 bases align to TRBD2. Trimming removed 7 bases from V and 7 bases from J; junction bases left unmatched: 9. Germline CDR1 and CDR2: MNHEY and SVGAGI. The CDR3 has 14 amino acids. DNA of the CDR3: TGTGCCAGCACCCAACCGGGAGGGCGGAACATTCAGTACTTC. Its protein product is CASTQPGGRNIQYF.

V is TRBV5-6 and J is TRBJ2-1, with D perhaps matching TRBD1 (6 bases). Trimming took 0 bases from V and 5 from J, leaving 6 bases between them. Looked up from germline, CDR1 is SGHDT and CDR2 is YYEEEE. The CDR3 spans 13 residues. The CDR3: CASSLDRDNEQFF. CDR3 nucleotide sequence: TGTGCCAGCAGCTTGGACAGGGACAATGAGCAGTTCTTC.

The chain has TRBV2 and TRBJ1-3; possible D gene TRBD1, 5 bases. The germline gives CDR1 SNHLY, CDR2 FYNNEI. The CDR3 consists of 16 residues. Trimming removed 4 bases from V and 5 bases from J, with 18 bases in between. In DNA form, the CDR3 reads TGTGCCAGCAGTGTTTCAGGGTTTTTAATGAGAAACACCATATATTTT. This sequence encodes CASSVSGFLMRNTIYF.

This rearrangement joins TRBV4-1 to TRBJ1-4; a possible D gene is TRBD1 (5 bases). Trimming removed 4 bases from V and 5 bases from J, with 14 bases in between. The germline V gene has CDR1 MGHRA and CDR2 YSYEKL. The CDR3 loop spans 15 amino acids. The DNA of the CDR3 is TGCGCCAGCAGCCTGCAGGGTCCCCCCAATGAAAAACTGTTTTTT. Protein: CASSLQGPPNEKLFF.

This chain connects TRBV9 to TRBJ2-5; D is unclear. The V and J ends lost 7 bases and 4 bases respectively, with 14 bases between them. This CDR3 contains 13 residues. The germline V gene has CDR1 SGDLS and CDR2 YYNGEE. The CDR3 loop is CASAPHPGETQYF. The CDR3 region has the DNA TGTGCCAGCGCCCCACATCCTGGAGAGACCCAGTACTTC.

The rearrangement links TRBV5-1 to TRBJ1-1; tentatively, D is TRBD1 (5 bases). Trimming took 0 bases from V and 2 from J, leaving 14 bases between them. Germline loops: CDR1 SGHRS, CDR2 YFSETQ. This CDR3 is 16 amino acids long. CDR3 bases: TGCGCCAGCAGCTTGGGGGCCAGGGCGGTAAACACTGAAGCTTTCTTT. Translating gives CASSLGARAVNTEAFF.

The V call is TRBV11-2, the J call TRBJ1-2; D gene uncertain. Trimming left V 1 base short and J 0 bases short, with 3 bases between. This CDR3 has 13 amino acids. Per the germline V gene, CDR1 is SGHAT and CDR2 is FQNNGV. Written as DNA, the CDR3 is TGTGCCAGCAGCTTAGGAGCTAACTATGGCTACACCTTC. Translated: CASSLGANYGYTF.